The entry that follows covers one T cell receptor beta chain sequence. Germline CDR1 is SQVTM and CDR2 is ANQGSEA. This CDR3 has 13 residues. Trimming removed 4 bases from V and 2 bases from J, with 12 bases in between. The data stem from a study of blood T cells in healthy people across ages. The authors ran a second PCR of roughly 6 to 11 cycles using a sample-barcoded 5' primer and a J-beta primer mix. TCRdb reprocessed the 5' RACE reads with MiXCR, giving one entry per CDR3 protein. This sample has about 750,000 distinct CDR3 sequences, with roughly 53% found just once. The rearrangement links TRBV29-1 to TRBJ2-7; maybe TRBD2 (6 bases). This TCR derives from an elderly man in good health. The specimen was blood. CDR3 sequence reads: CSVGGGTTYEQYF. CDR3 nucleotides: TGCAGCGTTGGCGGCGGGACGACCTACGAGCAGTACTTC.